The 16 T cell receptor beta chains reported below all come from one sample, sequenced in a study of T cell repertoires in cytomegalovirus infection. TCRdb passed the reads through MiXCR, listing each CDR3 protein once. In the table there are about 740,000 distinct CDR3 sequences, roughly 35% of which are singletons. The sequencing input was PBMCs. The receptors come from a human donor in good health (CMV status not recorded). Some clones in this sample may be carry-over from other donors' samples.

This chain uses TRBV20-1 with TRBJ2-1, with D possibly being TRBD2 (6 bases). Per the germline V gene, CDR1 is DFQATT and CDR2 is SNEGSKA (reference sequence). Trimming took 3 bases from V and 0 from J, leaving 12 bases between them. The CDR3 extends over 15 amino acids. CDR3 region: CSARDGGVSYNEQFF. The DNA for the CDR3 is TGCAGTGCTAGGGACGGAGGGGTCTCCTACAATGAGCAGTTCTTC.

On this clonotype itself: This is likely a read error, given that the CDR3 carries no conserved phenylalanine or tryptophan at its end. The chain links TRBV29-1 to TRBJ2-7; 10 positions agree with TRBD2. The J segment lost 6 bases and the V segment lost 7 bases, leaving 12 bases of the junction unmatched. The CDR3 is 14 residues long. In germline, CDR1 is SQVTM, CDR2 ANQGSEA. The chain's CDR3 is CSAQRGGVSSEQYL. CDR3 nucleotides: TGCAGCGCCCAGCGGGGGGGTGTTTCAAGCGAGCAGTACTTA.

This chain uses TRBV7-2 with TRBJ2-7; D is ambiguous. This CDR3 is 13 amino acids long. CDR1 is SGHTA, CDR2 FQGNSA, per germline. V was clipped by 6 bases and J by 3 bases, with 12 bases between them. The CDR3, as DNA: TGTGCCAGCAGGCCCTGGGCTGGCTACGAGCAGTACTTC. This encodes CASRPWAGYEQYF. The complete variable domain, with remaining parts taken from reference TRBV7-2 and TRBJ2-7, reads GAGVSQSPSNKVTEKGKDVELRCDPISGHTALYWYRQSLGQGLEFLIYFQGNSAPDKSGLPSDRFSAERTGGSVSTLTIQRTQQEDSAVYLCASRPWAGYEQYFGPGTRLTVT.

The CDR3 DNA is TGTGCCAGCAGCTTAAGAAGGATGAGCACAGATACGCAGTATTTT. It specifies CASSLRRMSTDTQYF. The chain carries TRBV7-4 and TRBJ2-3, with D hard to call. V lost 2 bases, J lost 0 bases, and 9 bases lay in between. CDR1 and CDR2 from the germline V gene are SGHVT and SQSDAQ. The CDR3 has 15 residues.

This clonotype was recorded a few times. V gene TRBV7-6 combines with J gene TRBJ2-1, with TRBD2 matching over 8 bases. Germline assignment: CDR1 SGHVS and CDR2 FNYEAQ. The CDR3 consists of 15 residues. The V and J ends lost 3 bases and 9 bases, in that order; junction bases with no gene match: 10. The CDR3 protein is CASSLRGGRSGEQFF. CDR3 DNA sequence: TGTGCCAGCAGCTTGAGGGGCGGGAGGAGTGGTGAGCAGTTCTTC.

This rearrangement joins TRBV6-2 or TRBV6-3 to TRBJ2-7; tentative D call: TRBD1 (5 bases). The V and J ends lost 2 bases and 2 bases respectively, with 10 bases between them. Germline V gene lookup returns CDR1 MNHEY and CDR2 SVGEGT. The CDR3 spans 14 residues. The CDR3: CASSYPGPAYEQYF. The CDR3 DNA follows: TGTGCCAGCAGTTACCCAGGGCCAGCCTACGAGCAGTACTTC.

The gene calls are TRBV6-4 and TRBJ1-5, with 8 bases aligning to TRBD1. The CDR3 sequence is 15 residues long. Germline CDR1 reads MRHNA; CDR2 reads SNTAGT. The V gene end was trimmed by 6 bases and the J gene end by 5 bases; junction bases not matched to a gene: 9. The CDR3 sequence is CASSPTGGGHQPQHF. CDR3 DNA: TGTGCCAGCAGCCCTACAGGGGGAGGCCATCAGCCCCAGCATTTT.

This clonotype was observed a few times. The V and J genes are TRBV11-2 and TRBJ2-3, with 11 bases matching TRBD2. The J segment lost 4 bases and the V segment lost 2 bases, leaving 5 bases of the junction unmatched. This CDR3 has 16 residues. In germline, CDR1 is SGHAT, CDR2 FQNNGV. This chain's CDR3 is CASSLYLAGGADTQYF. In DNA form, the CDR3 reads TGTGCCAGCAGCTTATACCTAGCGGGGGGCGCAGATACGCAGTATTTT.

Regarding this clonotype: Since a much larger clone is just one base distant, this may be a read error. This sequence joins TRBV20-1 and TRBJ1-1; D is perhaps TRBD1 (6 bases). V was shortened by 8 bases and J by 4 bases, with 20 bases between the two germline ends. This CDR3 is built from 14 residues. CDR1 and CDR2 (germline): DFQATT, SNEGSKA (reference sequence). CDR3 nucleotides: TGCAGTTCTACCGGGACAAATAGGATCACTGAAGCTTTCTTT. Translating it yields CSSTGTNRITEAFF.

The chain uses TRBV20-1 and TRBJ2-1; D remains ambiguous. Trimming left V 0 bases short and J 4 bases short, with 19 bases between. The CDR3 has 17 residues. Germline values: CDR1 DFQATT, CDR2 SNEGSKA (reference sequence). Written as DNA, the CDR3 is TGCAGTGCTAGAGATCCTGCAGTAAGCGTTTTTTACAATGAGCAGTTCTTC. Translation: CSARDPAVSVFYNEQFF.

V gene TRBV10-3 combines with J gene TRBJ2-3; 10 nucleotides match TRBD2. V was clipped by 3 bases and J by 1 base; unmatched bases: 4. CDR3 length: 16 amino acids. Germline CDR1 is ENHRY and CDR2 is SYGVKD. CDR3 sequence (DNA): TGTGCCATCAGTGATCCTCTAGCGGGGGGCACAGATACGCAGTATTTT. Translated, it gives CAISDPLAGGTDTQYF.

This clonotype was recorded at least ten times. The chain employs TRBV7-2 and TRBJ2-3; D is undetermined. The CDR3 sequence is 16 residues long. V was shortened by 3 bases and J by 0 bases, with 13 bases between the two germline ends. Germline CDR1 SGHTA, CDR2 FQGNSA. CDR3 sequence reads: CASSFTGSRSTDTQYF. The CDR3 DNA reads as TGTGCCAGCAGCTTCACCGGAAGTCGTAGCACAGATACGCAGTATTTT.

This rearrangement joins TRBV27 to TRBJ2-7, with D perhaps matching TRBD1 or TRBD2 (6 bases each). From germline, CDR1 is MNHEY and CDR2 SMNVEV (reference sequence). Deletions cut 7 bases from V and 2 bases from J, with 15 bases between. The CDR3 loop spans 14 amino acids. The CDR3 DNA sequence: TGTGCCAGCAAGGGGGTAGCGGAAACCTACGAGCAGTACTTC. Its translation: CASKGVAETYEQYF.

The J gene is TRBJ2-3, the V gene TRBV5-1; D possibly corresponds to TRBD2 (7 bases). Germline CDR1 and CDR2: SGHRS and YFSETQ. Trimming pared 2 bases from V and 5 bases from J, leaving 15 bases between. There are 15 residues in the CDR3. The CDR3 DNA is TGCGCCAGCAGCTTAAGCGGGACAAACGGAGATACGCAGTATTTT. Its protein product is CASSLSGTNGDTQYF.

The CDR3 region is CSVSPGQGASQPQHF. The CDR3 bases are TGCAGCGTTAGCCCGGGACAGGGGGCATCTCAGCCCCAGCATTTT. V usage is TRBV29-1 and J usage is TRBJ1-5; 12 bases are a match to TRBD1. The CDR3 covers 15 residues. V shed 5 bases, J shed 6 bases, and the junction held 8 bases outside the gene matches. Looked up from germline, CDR1 is SQVTM and CDR2 is ANQGSEA.

This chain connects TRBV6-6 to TRBJ2-3; 16 bases are shared with TRBD2. The germline V gene has CDR1 MNHNY and CDR2 SVGAGI (reference sequence). With V trimmed by 8 bases and J by 2 bases, 1 base remained unmatched. This CDR3 has 15 amino acids. CDR3 DNA sequence: TGTGCCAGCGGGACTAGCGGGAGGGCCACAGATACGCAGTATTTT. This translates into CASGTSGRATDTQYF.